The 23 T cell receptor beta chains below all came from one sample that was sequenced in a study of T-cell reconstitution after alpha-beta-depleted transplantation in children. The antigens for these receptors are not known. General study findings and limits: T-cell counts and diversity at one year following transplant were attributed mainly to newly produced T cells.

This sample's TCRbeta library carried unique molecular identifier barcodes. Each CDR3 protein gets one entry after TCRdb re-called the PCR reads with MiXCR. This sample has 250,000 to 300,000 distinct CDR3 sequences, with 6% to 10% found just once. The starting material was peripheral blood, obtained 360 days after TCRalphabeta/CD19-depleted stem cell transplant. The receptors come from a female patient aged 2-10 years who had a stem cell transplant for Fanconi anemia, so the T cells may come from the graft donor.

This chain uses TRBV19 with TRBJ2-5; 7 positions agree with TRBD2. The V segment lost 3 bases and the J segment 2 bases; nucleotides outside the gene matches: 0. This CDR3 region has 13 residues. The germline V gene has CDR1 LNHDA and CDR2 SQIVND (reference sequence). CDR3 loop: CASSISGQETQYF. The CDR3 bases are TGTGCCAGTAGTATTAGCGGGCAAGAGACCCAGTACTTC.

This clonotype was found a few times. V and J are TRBV9 and TRBJ2-7; D may be TRBD1 or TRBD2 (5 bases each). Germline CDR1 reads SGDLS; CDR2 reads YYNGEE. Trimming stripped 0 bases from V and 0 bases from J, with 10 bases between. The CDR3 runs to 15 residues. CDR3 amino acids: CASSVGDGRSYEQYF. The CDR3 region has the DNA TGTGCCAGCAGCGTAGGGGACGGACGCTCCTACGAGCAGTACTTC.

A few counts support this clonotype. The rearrangement uses TRBV6-5 and TRBJ2-1, with a possible D match to TRBD1 (5 bases). CDR1 is MNHEY and CDR2 is SVGAGI in the germline V gene. V shed 3 bases and J shed 2 bases, with 14 bases lying between them. CDR3 length: 16 amino acids. The CDR3 region has the DNA TGTGCCAGCAGTTATACATCAGGGTTGGCCTACAATGAGCAGTTCTTC. This codes for CASSYTSGLAYNEQFF.

This clonotype was counted only a few times. The chain is built from TRBV27 and TRBJ1-2, with 8 nucleotides matching TRBD1. The CDR3 sequence is 14 residues long. The trim removed 3 bases at V and 7 bases at J, leaving 7 bases unmatched. Germline CDR1 reads MNHEY; CDR2 reads SMNVEV (reference sequence). The CDR3 nucleotides read TGTGCCAGCAGTTTCGGAGGACAGGGACTTGGCTACACCTTC. Translation: CASSFGGQGLGYTF.

The chain couples TRBV10-3 to TRBJ2-3; D perhaps matches TRBD2 (6 bases). Germline CDR1 and CDR2: ENHRY and SYGVKD. With 4 bases removed from V and 2 bases from J, the gap between germline ends came to 13 bases. The CDR3 spans 15 residues. The CDR3 nucleotides are TGTGCCATCAGTGCTCTGGCGGGGCTCACAGATACGCAGTATTTT. As protein: CAISALAGLTDTQYF.

This clonotype was recorded at least ten times. V and J are TRBV7-3 and TRBJ2-1; 7 bases are a match to TRBD2. The J segment lost 5 bases and the V segment lost 2 bases, leaving 3 bases of the junction unmatched. Looked up from germline, CDR1 is SGHTA and CDR2 is FQGTGA. This CDR3 comprises 14 residues. The DNA for the CDR3 is TGTGCCAGCAGCTTAGGCGGGAGTGACAATGAGCAGTTCTTC. Its protein product is CASSLGGSDNEQFF.

J is TRBJ2-7 and V is TRBV9, with a weak D call TRBD1 (6 bases). V was pared by 3 bases and J by 0 bases, with 13 bases between. The CDR3 contains 15 residues. The germline gives CDR1 SGDLS, CDR2 YYNGEE. The CDR3 spells CASSAGDTLSYEQYF. CDR3 nucleotides: TGTGCCAGCAGCGCCGGGGACACTCTCTCCTACGAGCAGTACTTC.

This clonotype was seen many times. This sequence joins TRBV29-1 and TRBJ1-1; D remains ambiguous. V shed 6 bases and J shed 1 base, with 12 bases lying between them. CDR3 length equals 13 residues. CDR1 is SQVTM, CDR2 ANQGSEA, per germline. CDR3 residues: CSVRDITNTEAFF. DNA of the CDR3: TGCAGCGTACGAGACATAACGAACACTGAAGCTTTCTTT.

This clonotype was counted a few times. The V and J genes are TRBV29-1 and TRBJ1-1; tentatively, D is TRBD1 (5 bases). This CDR3 has 13 residues. The germline V gene encodes CDR1 SQVTM and CDR2 ANQGSEA. Trimming stripped 3 bases from V and 4 bases from J, with 12 bases between. The CDR3 reads CSVEGLHSTEAFF. The CDR3 DNA reads TGCAGCGTTGAGGGACTCCACTCCACTGAAGCTTTCTTT.

This clonotype was observed a few times. The V gene is TRBV29-1, the J gene TRBJ2-3; no clear D gene. The ends were cut back, 4 bases at V and 0 bases at J, with 8 bases in the middle. The CDR3 is 13 residues long. The germline V gene has CDR1 SQVTM and CDR2 ANQGSEA. The CDR3 region has the DNA TGCAGCGTTGCATTGGCTAGCACAGATACGCAGTATTTT. This encodes CSVALASTDTQYF.

The sample holds many counts of this clonotype. V usage is TRBV5-1 and J usage is TRBJ2-5; D call uncertain. Germline V lookup: CDR1 SGHRS, CDR2 YFSETQ. This CDR3 is 12 amino acids long. V was trimmed by 1 base and J by 3 bases, leaving 4 bases between them. The CDR3 loop is CASSLPEETQYF. In nucleotides, the CDR3 is TGCGCCAGCAGCTTGCCAGAAGAGACCCAGTACTTC. Drawing the rest from reference TRBV5-1 and TRBJ2-5, the complete variable domain is KAGVTQTPRYLIKTRGQQVTLSCSPISGHRSVSWYQQTPGQGLQFLFEYFSETQRNKGNFPGRFSGRQFSNSRSEMNVSTLELGDSALYLCASSLPEETQYFGPGTRLLVL.

This clonotype was seen many times. The chain recombines TRBV29-1 with TRBJ2-7; TRBD1 aligns across 9 bases. CDR3 length: 13 amino acids. J lost 6 bases, V lost 4 bases, and 7 bases had no gene match. CDR1 is SQVTM and CDR2 is ANQGSEA in the germline V gene. The CDR3 spells CSVVRDRDAEQYF. The CDR3 nucleotides are TGCAGCGTTGTAAGGGACAGGGATGCCGAGCAGTACTTC.

CDR3 region: CASSSWTGPPSNTEAFF. The CDR3 coding sequence is TGTGCCAGCAGCTCCTGGACAGGCCCCCCTTCGAACACTGAAGCTTTCTTT. This chain connects TRBV7-8 to TRBJ1-1; 7 nucleotides match TRBD1. The germline gives CDR1 SGHVS, CDR2 FQNEAQ. This CDR3 comprises 17 residues. The trim removed 4 bases at V and 1 base at J, leaving 12 bases unmatched.

This clonotype was seen a few times. V is TRBV12-3 or TRBV12-4 and J is TRBJ2-7, with 7 bases that match TRBD2. This CDR3 contains 19 residues. V lost 4 bases, J lost 4 bases, and 22 bases stayed unmatched. The CDR3 loop is CASSSTPLPALAMGYEQYF. CDR3 DNA: TGTGCCAGCAGTTCTACCCCCCTCCCAGCACTAGCGATGGGTTACGAGCAGTACTTC.

This clonotype has a handful of counts. V usage is TRBV11-2 and J usage is TRBJ2-7, with D uncertain. CDR3 size: 16 residues. V gave up 2 bases and J gave up 0 bases, with 14 bases separating them. CDR1 and CDR2 (germline): SGHAT, FQNNGV. In DNA form, the CDR3 reads TGTGCCAGCAGCTTACTCCGAAGTTGGGTCTCCTACGAGCAGTACTTC. Amino acid sequence: CASSLLRSWVSYEQYF.

This clonotype showed up just a few times. This chain uses TRBV18 with TRBJ1-2, with 8 nucleotides matching TRBD1. From germline, CDR1 is KGHSH and CDR2 LQKENI. This CDR3 comprises 14 residues. V shed 6 bases, J shed 2 bases, and the junction held 5 bases outside the gene matches. The CDR3 sequence: CASSVTGDNYGYTF. The CDR3 DNA sequence: TGTGCCAGCTCCGTGACAGGGGACAACTATGGCTACACCTTC.

This clonotype was recorded many times. The DNA of the CDR3 is TGCAGCGTTATGATCCGGGACAGAGTCTACGAGCAGTACTTC. Translation gives CSVMIRDRVYEQYF. The chain links TRBV29-1 to TRBJ2-7; 7 bases agree with TRBD1. J lost 3 bases, V lost 5 bases, and 10 bases had no gene match. Germline values: CDR1 SQVTM, CDR2 ANQGSEA. The CDR3 totals 14 residues.

The CDR3 is CASSFWTDDFHEQYF. CDR3 DNA: TGTGCCAGCAGCTTTTGGACGGATGATTTTCACGAGCAGTACTTC. The V and J genes are TRBV7-9 and TRBJ2-7; unclear D gene. The germline V gene has CDR1 SEHNR and CDR2 FQNEAQ (reference sequence). This CDR3 is built from 15 residues. Trimming pared 3 bases from V and 5 bases from J, leaving 17 bases between. The full variable domain, with the rest looked up from reference TRBV7-9 and TRBJ2-7, is DTGVSQNPRHKITKRGQNVTFRCDPISEHNRLYWYRQTLGQGPEFLTYFQNEAQLEKSRLLSDRFSAERPKGSFSTLEIQRTEQGDSAMYLCASSFWTDDFHEQYFGPGTRLTVT.

This clonotype was recorded a few times. The rearrangement links TRBV4-2 to TRBJ2-3; 9 positions match TRBD2. Germline loops: CDR1 LGHNA, CDR2 YNFKEQ. CDR3 length: 16 amino acids. After removal of 1 base from V and 0 bases from J, the junction contained 2 bases not matched to a gene. CDR3 protein: CASSQGLAASTDTQYF. CDR3 DNA sequence: TGTGCCAGCAGCCAAGGACTAGCGGCTAGCACAGATACGCAGTATTTT.

The chain is built from TRBV18 and TRBJ2-1; D unclear. Germline CDR1 is KGHSH and CDR2 is LQKENI. Trimming shortened V by 5 bases and J by 5 bases, and 10 bases separated the two germline ends. This CDR3 comprises 13 residues. In DNA, the CDR3 is TGTGCCAGCTCAGCGACCTCAGACAATGAGCAGTTCTTC. Encoded protein: CASSATSDNEQFF.

This clonotype has only a few counts. The J gene is TRBJ2-1, the V gene TRBV18; D uncertain. There are 13 residues in the CDR3. V gave up 0 bases and J gave up 6 bases, with 6 bases separating them. Germline loops: CDR1 KGHSH, CDR2 LQKENI. The CDR3: CASSPPVGNEQFF. In nucleotides, the CDR3 is TGTGCCAGCTCACCACCGGTAGGCAATGAGCAGTTCTTC.

This clonotype was recorded at least ten times. The chain carries TRBV29-1 and TRBJ2-5; TRBD1 is a possible D gene (6 bases). The CDR3 spans 12 residues. Germline V gives CDR1 SQVTM, CDR2 ANQGSEA. Deletions cut 5 bases from V and 5 bases from J, with 12 bases between. The CDR3 loop reads CSVWDILETQYF. The CDR3 nucleotides are TGCAGCGTTTGGGACATCCTGGAGACCCAGTACTTC. Supplemented by reference TRBV29-1 and TRBJ2-5, the full variable domain reads SAVISQKPSRDICQRGTSLTIQCQVDSQVTMMFWYRQQPGQSLTLIATANQGSEATYESGFVIDKFPISRPNLTFSTLTVSNMSPEDSSIYLCSVWDILETQYFGPGTRLLVL.

This chain joins TRBV25-1 and TRBJ2-2; D is possibly TRBD1 (6 bases). V shed 1 base and J shed 2 bases, with 14 bases lying between them. The germline V gene has CDR1 MGHDK and CDR2 SYGVNS. The length of the CDR3 is 17 residues. The CDR3 coding sequence is TGTGCCAGCAGTGAATTCAGCCCAGGGGCCAACACCGGGGAGCTGTTTTTT. It specifies CASSEFSPGANTGELFF.